A selection of T cell receptor beta chains follows, all from one sample in a study of response to subunit inactivated influenza vaccine. MiXCR, run by TCRdb on the RT-PCR reads, gives a single entry per CDR3 protein. The repertoire holds more than 150,000 distinct CDR3 sequences, with around a tenth as singletons. This material consisted of non-naive T cells sorted from PBMCs, taken on the day of vaccination. These receptors came from a man aged 45-60 years who received an inactivated influenza vaccine. The CDR3 runs from the conserved cysteine through the conserved F or W. For some rows the clone size is stated as once, few or many, or as a class when expanded; others skip it.

clone_size: few
j_call: TRBJ1-3
v_call: TRBV4-3
cdr3_length: 15
cdr3_aa: CASSQDHYRGNTIYF

clone_size: NA
j_call: TRBJ2-2
v_call: TRBV6-4
cdr3_length: 13
cdr3_aa: CASSDRRTGELFF

clone_size: NA
j_call: TRBJ1-2
v_call: TRBV7-2
cdr3_length: 14
cdr3_aa: CASSLLGRTGGYTF

clone_size: NA
j_call: TRBJ2-5
v_call: TRBV19
cdr3_length: 16
cdr3_aa: CASSTTTSGGLETQYF

clone_size: many
j_call: TRBJ2-2
v_call: TRBV5-1
cdr3_length: 14
cdr3_aa: CASSLDQAGGELFF

clone_size: NA
j_call: TRBJ1-2
v_call: TRBV28
cdr3_length: 16
cdr3_aa: CASLTGTGALNYGYTF

clone_size: few
j_call: TRBJ1-2
v_call: TRBV4-3
cdr3_length: 15
cdr3_aa: CASSQTGGYDYGYTF

clone_size: NA
j_call: TRBJ1-1
v_call: TRBV6-1
cdr3_length: 14
cdr3_aa: CASSRDSLNTEAFF

clone_size: many
j_call: TRBJ2-6
v_call: TRBV20-1
cdr3_length: 12
cdr3_aa: CSANDGANVLTF

clone_size: few
j_call: TRBJ1-5
v_call: TRBV27
cdr3_length: 15
cdr3_aa: CASSPGTGGNQPQHF

clone_size: few
j_call: TRBJ2-3
v_call: TRBV7-2
cdr3_length: 15
cdr3_aa: CASSLEGWGGDTQYF

clone_size: many
j_call: TRBJ2-6
v_call: TRBV20-1
cdr3_length: 14
cdr3_aa: CSAREVAGANVLTF

clone_size: few
j_call: TRBJ1-2
v_call: TRBV11-2
cdr3_length: 14
cdr3_aa: CASRSDRANYGYTF

clone_size: NA
j_call: TRBJ2-7
v_call: TRBV20-1
cdr3_length: 14
cdr3_aa: CSATQDRDRDEQYF

clone_size: many
j_call: TRBJ2-2
v_call: TRBV6-1
cdr3_length: 14
cdr3_aa: CASRPKPSTGELFF

clone_size: many
j_call: TRBJ1-2
v_call: TRBV28
cdr3_length: 14
cdr3_aa: CASSFRGAFYGYTF

clone_size: NA
j_call: TRBJ2-7
v_call: TRBV29-1
cdr3_length: 12
cdr3_aa: CSARTGGGEQYF

clone_size: NA
j_call: TRBJ2-7
v_call: TRBV30
cdr3_length: 13
cdr3_aa: CAWSVHLLYEQYF

clone_size: few
j_call: TRBJ1-5
v_call: TRBV7-8
cdr3_length: 14
cdr3_aa: CASSLGSGNQPQHF

clone_size: few
j_call: TRBJ2-5
v_call: TRBV4-2
cdr3_length: 17
cdr3_aa: CASSQDARDRGQETQYF

clone_size: many
j_call: TRBJ1-1
v_call: TRBV20-1
cdr3_length: 13
cdr3_aa: CSAVRGTNTEAFF

clone_size: NA
j_call: TRBJ2-7
v_call: TRBV28
cdr3_length: 15
cdr3_aa: CASSSTGELSYEQYF

clone_size: many
j_call: TRBJ2-1
v_call: TRBV6-2/TRBV6-3
cdr3_length: 17
cdr3_aa: CASSYPLGLVSYNEQFF

clone_size: many
j_call: TRBJ1-1
v_call: TRBV4-3
cdr3_length: 14
cdr3_aa: CASSQGQANTEAFF

clone_size: NA
j_call: TRBJ2-1
v_call: TRBV9
cdr3_length: 15
cdr3_aa: CASSIDRGSYNEQFF

clone_size: many
j_call: TRBJ1-3
v_call: TRBV4-3
cdr3_length: 15
cdr3_aa: CASSQGGGSGNTIYF

clone_size: few
j_call: TRBJ2-6
v_call: TRBV12-3/TRBV12-4
cdr3_length: 14
cdr3_aa: CASTTGGGANVLTF

clone_size: NA
j_call: TRBJ2-7
v_call: TRBV20-1
cdr3_length: 13
cdr3_aa: CSASHPGQDEQYF

clone_size: many
j_call: TRBJ2-5
v_call: TRBV12-3/TRBV12-4
cdr3_length: 13
cdr3_aa: CASTPGGPGPQYF

clone_size: few
j_call: TRBJ2-2
v_call: TRBV28
cdr3_length: 17
cdr3_aa: CASSYNLAGANPGELFF

clone_size: many
j_call: TRBJ2-7
v_call: TRBV12-3/TRBV12-4
cdr3_length: 15
cdr3_aa: CASSFVLAGVSEQYF

clone_size: few
j_call: TRBJ2-7
v_call: TRBV28
cdr3_length: 12
cdr3_aa: CASSRWAYEQYF

clone_size: few
j_call: TRBJ2-7
v_call: TRBV6-1
cdr3_length: 16
cdr3_aa: CASRTERMAPTYEQYF

clone_size: NA
j_call: TRBJ1-1
v_call: TRBV4-2
cdr3_length: 14
cdr3_aa: CASSLATGGSLAFF

clone_size: NA
j_call: TRBJ1-6
v_call: TRBV28
cdr3_length: 15
cdr3_aa: CASGRTGRKASPLHF

clone_size: many
j_call: TRBJ1-5
v_call: TRBV5-1
cdr3_length: 14
cdr3_aa: CASSLAVGDQPQHF

clone_size: many
j_call: TRBJ2-1
v_call: TRBV5-6
cdr3_length: 15
cdr3_aa: CASSARDRVYNEQFF

clone_size: few
j_call: TRBJ1-2
v_call: TRBV12-3/TRBV12-4
cdr3_length: 14
cdr3_aa: CASRPTGGGHGYTF

clone_size: few
j_call: TRBJ1-2
v_call: TRBV29-1
cdr3_length: 16
cdr3_aa: CSVEGRGPSGSYGYTF

clone_size: NA
j_call: TRBJ1-4
v_call: TRBV7-9
cdr3_length: 16
cdr3_aa: CASSLGSAGEGVKLFF

clone_size: many
j_call: TRBJ1-3
v_call: TRBV5-6
cdr3_length: 13
cdr3_aa: CASSSKAGNTIYF

clone_size: NA
j_call: TRBJ1-1
v_call: TRBV20-1
cdr3_length: 14
cdr3_aa: CSATYWGMNTEAFF

clone_size: NA
j_call: TRBJ2-7
v_call: TRBV28
cdr3_length: 14
cdr3_aa: CASSLTRGVHEQYF

clone_size: few
j_call: TRBJ2-7
v_call: TRBV20-1
cdr3_length: 14
cdr3_aa: CSAPGEASSYEQYF

clone_size: NA
j_call: TRBJ2-3
v_call: TRBV27
cdr3_length: 15
cdr3_aa: CASRLVAGAADTQYF

clone_size: NA
j_call: TRBJ1-2
v_call: TRBV2
cdr3_length: 14
cdr3_aa: CASSEKTGGTGYTF

clone_size: many
j_call: TRBJ2-1
v_call: TRBV5-6
cdr3_length: 15
cdr3_aa: CASRWGQGAYNEQFF

clone_size: NA
j_call: TRBJ2-2
v_call: TRBV7-2
cdr3_length: 15
cdr3_aa: CASSLASRTSGELFF

clone_size: many
j_call: TRBJ2-1
v_call: TRBV27
cdr3_length: 16
cdr3_aa: CASSLRLARHGNEQFF